This TCR beta chain appears in the sequencing data of a study of vaccination and CD4 T cells after COVID-19. This CDR3 is built from 15 residues. Trimming took off 5 bases at V and 0 bases at J, with 11 bases between the two ends. Germline V lookup: CDR1 SGHAT, CDR2 FQNNGV. To note about this clonotype: Its cognate antigen is unknown.

The study sequenced cultured CD4+ T cell DNA using the Oncomine TCR Beta short-read assay. Scientists extracted genomic DNA from CD4+ T cells grown in culture. TCRdb fed the PCR reads into MiXCR, producing one record per CDR3 protein. The sample yields fewer than 15,000 distinct CDR3 sequences, about two fifths seen once. Documented treatment: roughly 10-day PBMC culture with coronavirus spike peptide pools or control peptides (ViraFEST assay). The sequence came from a human donor who had recovered from COVID-19. This chain joins TRBV11-2 and TRBJ1-3; D is unresolved. The specimen comprised CD4+ T cells from blood, cultured in vitro, sampled after SARS-CoV-2 vaccination. CDR3 in amino acids: CASSPVVNSGNTIYF. In nucleotides, the CDR3 is TGTGCCAGCAGCCCCGTAGTGAACTCTGGAAACACCATATATTTT.